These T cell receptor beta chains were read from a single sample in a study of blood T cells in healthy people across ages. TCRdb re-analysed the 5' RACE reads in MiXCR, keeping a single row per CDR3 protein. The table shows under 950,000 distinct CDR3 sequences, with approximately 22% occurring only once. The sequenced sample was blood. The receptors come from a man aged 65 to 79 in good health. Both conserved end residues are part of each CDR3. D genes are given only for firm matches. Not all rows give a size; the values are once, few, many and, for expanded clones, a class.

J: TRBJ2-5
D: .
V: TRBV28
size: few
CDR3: CATRTGAQETQYF
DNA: TGTGCCACACGAACAGGCGCACAAGAGACCCAGTACTTC

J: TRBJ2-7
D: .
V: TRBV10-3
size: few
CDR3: CAALGRGYEQYF
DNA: TGTGCCGCCCTGGGAAGGGGCTACGAGCAGTACTTC

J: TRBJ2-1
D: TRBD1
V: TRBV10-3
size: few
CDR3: CAISGQLYNEQFF
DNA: TGTGCCATCTCGGGACAGCTATACAATGAGCAGTTCTTC

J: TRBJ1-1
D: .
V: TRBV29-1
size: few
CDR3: CSVVRDKNTEAFF
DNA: TGCAGCGTTGTCCGGGACAAGAACACTGAAGCTTTCTTT

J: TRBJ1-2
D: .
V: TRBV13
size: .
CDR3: CASSLSGRSGYGYTF
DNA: TGTGCCAGCAGCTTAAGCGGCAGGAGCGGCTATGGCTACACCTTC

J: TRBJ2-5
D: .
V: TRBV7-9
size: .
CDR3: CASSLVAGRETQYF
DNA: TGTGCCAGCAGCTTAGTTGCCGGCAGGGAGACCCAGTACTTC

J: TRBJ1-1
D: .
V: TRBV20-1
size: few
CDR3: CSAPQTGTLNTEAFF
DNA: TGCAGTGCTCCTCAGACCGGGACACTGAACACTGAAGCTTTCTTT

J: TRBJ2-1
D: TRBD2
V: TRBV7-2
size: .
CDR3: CASSLKAGGLSEQFF
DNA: TGTGCCAGCAGCTTAAAAGCGGGGGGGCTATCTGAGCAGTTCTTC

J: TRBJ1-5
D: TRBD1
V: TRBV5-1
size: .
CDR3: CASSWGTGDSNQPQHF
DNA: TGCGCCAGCAGCTGGGGTACAGGGGATAGCAATCAGCCCCAGCATTTT

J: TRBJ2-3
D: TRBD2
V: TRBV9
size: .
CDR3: CASSVGLAGDAQYF
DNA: TGTGCCAGCAGCGTAGGACTAGCCGGGGATGCGCAGTATTTT

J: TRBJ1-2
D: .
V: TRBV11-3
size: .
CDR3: CASSLEGREGDYGYTF
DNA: TGTGCCAGCAGCTTAGAGGGGCGAGAGGGCGACTATGGCTACACCTTC

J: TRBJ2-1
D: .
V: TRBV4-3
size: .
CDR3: CASSQDLGASARDNEQFF
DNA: TGCGCCAGCAGCCAAGATCTCGGGGCTAGCGCCCGAGACAATGAGCAGTTCTTC

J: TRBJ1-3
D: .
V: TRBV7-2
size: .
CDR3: CASSLGPPGGGNTIYF
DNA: TGTGCCAGCAGCTTAGGACCCCCGGGAGGTGGAAACACCATATATTTT

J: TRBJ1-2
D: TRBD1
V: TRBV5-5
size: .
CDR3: CASSQSQGLGSGYTF
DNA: TGTGCCAGCAGCCAGTCACAGGGGTTGGGTAGTGGCTACACCTTC

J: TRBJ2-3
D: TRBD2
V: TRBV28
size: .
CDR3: CASSLPLTSGSTDTQYF
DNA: TGTGCCAGCAGTCTTCCCTTGACTAGCGGGAGCACAGATACGCAGTATTTT

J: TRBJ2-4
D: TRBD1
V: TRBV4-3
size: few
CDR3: CASSFRGSQNIQYF
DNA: TGCGCCAGCAGTTTCAGGGGGAGCCAAAACATTCAGTACTTC

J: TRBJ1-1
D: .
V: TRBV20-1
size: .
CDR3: CSARPAQGIGSEAFF
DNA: TGCAGTGCTAGACCTGCACAGGGAATCGGTTCTGAAGCTTTCTTT

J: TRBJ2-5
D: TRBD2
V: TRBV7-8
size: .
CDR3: CASSPWGLAGVETQYF
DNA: TGTGCCAGCAGCCCGTGGGGTCTAGCGGGAGTAGAGACCCAGTACTTC

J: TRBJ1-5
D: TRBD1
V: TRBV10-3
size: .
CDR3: CAIRQGDQPQHF
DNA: TGTGCCATCAGGCAGGGGGATCAGCCCCAGCATTTT

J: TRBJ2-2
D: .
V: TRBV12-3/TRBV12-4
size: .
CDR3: CASSLREGGVLFF
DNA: TGTGCCAGCAGCCTGAGAGAGGGCGGGGTGCTGTTTTTT

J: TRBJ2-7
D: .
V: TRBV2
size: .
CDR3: CASSEGVGWLGEQYF
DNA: TGTGCCAGCAGTGAAGGTGTGGGGTGGTTGGGCGAGCAGTACTTC

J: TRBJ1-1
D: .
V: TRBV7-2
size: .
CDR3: CASSVYNEAFF
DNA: TGTGCCAGCAGCGTATACAATGAAGCTTTCTTT

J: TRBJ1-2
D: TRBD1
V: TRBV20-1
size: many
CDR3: CSARDLGQGSYGYTF
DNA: TGCAGTGCTAGGGACCTGGGACAGGGGTCCTATGGCTACACCTTC

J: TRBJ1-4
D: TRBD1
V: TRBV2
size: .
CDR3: CASTGQATNEKLFF
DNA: TGTGCCAGCACCGGACAGGCAACTAATGAAAAACTGTTTTTT

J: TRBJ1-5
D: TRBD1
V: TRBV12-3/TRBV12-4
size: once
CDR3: CASSLFSGQANQPQHF
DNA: TGTGCCAGCAGTTTATTTAGTGGACAGGCAAATCAGCCCCAGCATTTT

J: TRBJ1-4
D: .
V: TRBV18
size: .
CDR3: CASSPGTHNDLEKLFF
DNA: TGTGCCAGCTCACCCGGGACGCATAATGACCTTGAAAAACTGTTTTTT

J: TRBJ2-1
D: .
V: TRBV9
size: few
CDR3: CASSVGSGSYNEQFF
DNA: TGTGCCAGCAGCGTAGGGAGCGGGTCCTACAATGAGCAGTTCTTC

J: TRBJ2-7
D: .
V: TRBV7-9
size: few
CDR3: CASSLAPRSYEQYF
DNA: TGTGCCAGCAGCTTGGCACCAAGATCCTACGAGCAGTACTTC

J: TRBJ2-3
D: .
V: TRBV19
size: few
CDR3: CASSITGVTDTQYF
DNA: TGTGCCAGTAGTATAACCGGGGTCACAGATACGCAGTATTTT

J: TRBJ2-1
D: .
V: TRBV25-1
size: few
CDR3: CASSEFKAYNEQFF
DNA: TGTGCCAGCAGTGAATTTAAAGCCTACAATGAGCAGTTCTTC

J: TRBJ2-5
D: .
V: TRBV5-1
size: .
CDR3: CASSLQAVQETQYF
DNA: TGCGCCAGCAGCTTGCAGGCGGTCCAAGAGACCCAGTACTTC

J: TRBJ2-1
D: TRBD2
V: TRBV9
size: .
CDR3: CASSARVAGMYNEQFF
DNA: TGTGCCAGCAGCGCCAGGGTAGCGGGAATGTACAATGAGCAGTTCTTC

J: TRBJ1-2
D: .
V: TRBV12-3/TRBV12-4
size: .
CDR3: CASSLVGVANYGYTF
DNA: TGTGCCAGCAGTTTAGTAGGGGTAGCTAACTATGGCTACACCTTC

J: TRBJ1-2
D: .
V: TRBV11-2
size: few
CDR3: CASSLLAGTNYGYTF
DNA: TGTGCCAGCAGCTTACTGGCAGGGACTAACTATGGCTACACCTTC

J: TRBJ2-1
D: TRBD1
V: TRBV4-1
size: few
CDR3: CASSQHEGQSLGDEQFF
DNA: TGCGCCAGCAGCCAACACGAGGGACAGTCATTGGGCGATGAGCAGTTCTTC

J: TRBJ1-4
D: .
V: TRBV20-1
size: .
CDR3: CSARDPIGGNEKLFF
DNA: TGCAGTGCTAGAGATCCGATAGGGGGTAATGAAAAACTGTTTTTT

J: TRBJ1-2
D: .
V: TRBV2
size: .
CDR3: CASSESYGYTF
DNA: TGTGCCAGCAGTGAGAGTTATGGCTACACCTTC

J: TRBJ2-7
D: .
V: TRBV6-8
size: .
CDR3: CASSRRGADYEQYF
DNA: TGTGCCAGCAGCCGAAGAGGGGCTGATTACGAGCAGTACTTC

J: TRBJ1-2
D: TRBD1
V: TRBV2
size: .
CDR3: CASSGSGTGQNYGYTF
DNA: TGTGCCAGCAGTGGAAGCGGGACAGGGCAAAACTATGGCTACACCTTC

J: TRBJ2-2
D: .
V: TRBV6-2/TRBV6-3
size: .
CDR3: CASKGLRNTGELFF
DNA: TGTGCCAGCAAAGGACTGAGGAACACCGGGGAGCTGTTTTTT

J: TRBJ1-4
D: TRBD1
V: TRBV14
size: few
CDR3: CASSQGQGANEKLFF
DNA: TGTGCCAGCAGCCAAGGACAGGGGGCTAATGAAAAACTGTTTTTT

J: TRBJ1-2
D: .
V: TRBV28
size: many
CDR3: CASQGGLYGYTF
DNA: TGTGCCAGCCAAGGGGGGCTCTATGGCTACACCTTC

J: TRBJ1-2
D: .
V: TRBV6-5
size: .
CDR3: CASSRHGADGYTF
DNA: TGTGCCAGCAGCCGTCACGGCGCGGATGGCTACACCTTC

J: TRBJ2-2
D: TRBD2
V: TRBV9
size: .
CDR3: CASSPPRSGGTGELFF
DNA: TGTGCCAGCAGCCCCCCCCGCTCGGGGGGAACCGGGGAGCTGTTTTTT

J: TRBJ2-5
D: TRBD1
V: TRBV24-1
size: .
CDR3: CATSDNRGRETQYF
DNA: TGTGCCACCAGTGACAACAGGGGTAGAGAGACCCAGTACTTC

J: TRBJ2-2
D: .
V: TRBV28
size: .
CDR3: CASSLWLGNTGELFF
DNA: TGTGCCAGCAGTTTATGGTTGGGGAACACCGGGGAGCTGTTTTTT

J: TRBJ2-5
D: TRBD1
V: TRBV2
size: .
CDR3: CASSPDRATETQYF
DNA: TGTGCCAGCAGTCCGGACAGGGCCACAGAGACCCAGTACTTC

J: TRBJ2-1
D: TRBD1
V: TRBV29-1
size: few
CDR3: CSVEGKQGVWDNEQFF
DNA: TGCAGCGTTGAAGGGAAGCAGGGGGTATGGGACAATGAGCAGTTCTTC

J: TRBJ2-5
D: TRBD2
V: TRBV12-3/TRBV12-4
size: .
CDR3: CASSPRLAGGDETQYF
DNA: TGTGCCAGCAGTCCGCGACTAGCGGGGGGTGATGAGACCCAGTACTTC

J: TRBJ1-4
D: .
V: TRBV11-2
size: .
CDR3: CASSLGSVAAGTEKLFF
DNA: TGTGCCAGCAGCTTGGGGTCCGTGGCGGCAGGGACGGAAAAACTGTTTTTT

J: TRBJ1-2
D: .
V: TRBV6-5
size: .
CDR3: CASSIRTPNYGYTF
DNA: TGTGCCAGCAGTATCCGGACACCTAACTATGGCTACACCTTC

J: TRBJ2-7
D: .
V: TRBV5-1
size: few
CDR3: CASSGASSYEQYF
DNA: TGCGCCAGCAGCGGGGCGAGCTCCTACGAGCAGTACTTC

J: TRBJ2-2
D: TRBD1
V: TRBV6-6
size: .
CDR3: CASKFTGGAYTGELFF
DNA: TGTGCCAGCAAATTCACAGGGGGCGCTTACACCGGGGAGCTGTTTTTT

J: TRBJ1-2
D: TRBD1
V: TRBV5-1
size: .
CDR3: CASSPGQGVGGYTF
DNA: TGCGCCAGCAGCCCGGGACAGGGGGTAGGGGGCTACACCTTC